This TCR beta chain stems from a study of naive and memory T cell subsets. CDR1 is SGHTA and CDR2 is FQGNSA in the germline V gene. The CDR3 runs to 15 residues. Trimming cost V 0 bases and J 1 base, with 9 bases left between them. The beta constant-region primer was an equimolar mix of two oligonucleotides covering TRBC1 and TRBC2. The ligated cDNA underwent four PCR rounds using SP2 and nested alpha and beta constant-region primers. TCRdb analysed the UMI-ligation and nested PCR reads with MiXCR anew, one entry per CDR3 protein. The table lists 120,000 or so distinct CDR3 sequences, roughly 36% of them singletons. A few counts support this clonotype.

This TCR came from a human donor in good health. Sequenced sample: central memory CD4+ T cells from blood. J is TRBJ1-1 and V is TRBV7-2; D remains ambiguous. The CDR3 region has the DNA TGTGCCAGCAGCTTAGCGCAGGTCCCGAACACTGAAGCTTTCTTT. Translating gives CASSLAQVPNTEAFF.